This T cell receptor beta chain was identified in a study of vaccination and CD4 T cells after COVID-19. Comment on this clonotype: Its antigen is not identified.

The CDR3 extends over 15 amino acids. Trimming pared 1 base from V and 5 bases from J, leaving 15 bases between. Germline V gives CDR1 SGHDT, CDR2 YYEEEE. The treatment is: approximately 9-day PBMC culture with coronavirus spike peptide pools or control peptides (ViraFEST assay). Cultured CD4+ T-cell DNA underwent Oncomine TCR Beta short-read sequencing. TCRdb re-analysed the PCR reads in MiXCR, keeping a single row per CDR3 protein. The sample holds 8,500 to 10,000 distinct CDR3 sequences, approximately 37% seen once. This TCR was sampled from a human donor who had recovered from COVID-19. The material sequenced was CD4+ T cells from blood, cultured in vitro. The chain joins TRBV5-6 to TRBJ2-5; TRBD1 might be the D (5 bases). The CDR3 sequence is CASSLRATGSETQYF. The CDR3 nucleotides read TGTGCCAGCAGCTTGAGGGCTACAGGCTCGGAGACCCAGTACTTC. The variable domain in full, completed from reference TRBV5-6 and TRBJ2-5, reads DAGVTQSPTHLIKTRGQQVTLRCSPKSGHDTVSWYQQALGQGPQFIFQYYEEEERQRGNFPDRFSGHQFPNYSSELNVNALLLGDSALYLCASSLRATGSETQYFGPGTRLLVL.